This T cell receptor beta chain comes out of a study of memory CD4+ T cells and cytomegalovirus serostatus. Deletions cut 5 bases from V and 7 bases from J, with 9 bases between. The germline CDR1 and CDR2 sequences are SGHKS and YYEKEE (reference sequence). The CDR3 is 12 residues long. Assay: immunoSEQ multiplex PCR; the TCRdb copy retains only in-frame clones and omits some. The sample holds approximately 74,000 clones, 70% to 80% seen once. Study conclusions and caveats: Median bootstrapped AUC for CMV status was about 0.96 originally, less than 0.93 US-trained. About 40% of the roughly 160 known CMV-associated TCRbeta sequences appeared in CD4+ memory. Suggested: most of the CMV-linked TCR signature lies in CD4+ memory cells.

In its sample, this clone was seen a few times. Its matching antigen is unknown. The sort gate was single viable CD3+CD4+CD8-CD45RO+ cells for memory CD4+ T cells. Sequenced material: memory CD4+ T cells from blood. The chain carries TRBV5-5 and TRBJ2-2; D might be TRBD1 (5 bases). The TCR originated in an adult in good health and CMV-seropositive. The CDR3: CASSSGYGELFF. CDR3 sequence (DNA): TGTGCCAGCAGTTCAGGGTACGGGGAGCTGTTTTTT.